The clone carrying this TCR beta chain was detected ten times or more. RNA transcripts provided the source from which TCR beta CDR3 regions were amplified. The HTBI primer set drove a first-round RT-PCR of the TCR CDR3. TCRdb re-derived calls from the multiplex PCR reads in MiXCR, one entry per CDR3 protein. Here the sample spans 450,000 to 650,000 distinct CDR3 sequences, 20% being singletons. The sample is drawn from a study of T cells in Graves' hyperthyroidism and ophthalmopathy. Sequencing used blood. The TCR comes from a young man with Graves' hyperthyroidism.

The DNA of the CDR3 is TGTGCCAGCAGCGTAGAAGTACGTACCGGGGAGCTGTTTTTT. Its protein product is CASSVEVRTGELFF. This chain connects TRBV9 to TRBJ2-2; D is unresolved. Germline CDR1 SGDLS, CDR2 YYNGEE. The CDR3 sequence is 14 residues long. V was pared by 0 bases and J by 5 bases, with 8 bases between.